These 21 T cell receptor beta chains came from one sample sequenced in a study of T cells after yellow fever vaccination. TCRdb passed the 5' RACE reads through MiXCR, listing each CDR3 protein once. The sample shows 250,000 to 350,000 distinct CDR3 sequences, around 7% of them seen only once. The input for sequencing was PBMCs, taken more than 40 days after the first yellow fever vaccination. These receptors were collected from a man in his late teens or twenties who received the YFV17D yellow fever vaccine.

Ten or more counts support this clonotype. This chain links TRBV7-3 with TRBJ2-3, with D possibly being TRBD1 (5 bases). Trimming stripped 4 bases from V and 5 bases from J, with 16 bases between. Germline CDR1 reads SGHTA; CDR2 reads FQGTGA. The CDR3 has 15 amino acids. CDR3 in DNA: TGTGCCAGCAGCTCCTTTGACAGTGGGGTAGATACGCAGTATTTT. Translation: CASSSFDSGVDTQYF.

This rearrangement joins TRBV19 to TRBJ2-3; weak D call: TRBD2 (5 bases). V was trimmed by 7 bases and J by 3 bases, leaving 17 bases between them. The CDR3 length is 15 residues. Germline CDR1 LNHDA, CDR2 SQIVND (reference sequence). CDR3 sequence reads: CASTKYGTGTDTQYF. The CDR3 DNA is TGTGCCAGTACGAAGTACGGTACGGGGACAGATACGCAGTATTTT. Using reference TRBV19 and TRBJ2-3 for the parts outside the CDR3, the full variable domain is DGGITQSPKYLFRKEGQNVTLSCEQNLNHDAMYWYRQDPGQGLRLIYYSQIVNDFQKGDIAEGYSVSREKKESFPLTVTSAQKNPTAFYLCASTKYGTGTDTQYFGPGTRLTVL.

This clonotype was seen ten or more times. The chain employs TRBV6-4 and TRBJ2-1; 10 nucleotides match TRBD2. V was clipped by 5 bases and J by 8 bases; unmatched bases: 9. The CDR3 has 15 amino acids. Germline values: CDR1 MRHNA, CDR2 SNTAGT. CDR3 sequence reads: CASSKSGGAMDEQFF. The CDR3 region has the DNA TGTGCCAGCAGTAAAAGCGGGGGGGCAATGGATGAGCAGTTCTTC.

The chain combines TRBV11-2 with TRBJ2-5; 7 bases agree with TRBD1. The junction had 5 bases not matched to a gene; V was cut back by 5 bases and J by 2 bases. The CDR3 runs 14 residues. CDR1 is SGHAT and CDR2 is FQNNGV in the germline V gene. DNA of the CDR3: TGTGCCAGCAGCCCAACGGGACAGCAAGAGACCCAGTACTTC. Its translation is CASSPTGQQETQYF.

This clonotype was seen many times. The gene calls are TRBV5-6 and TRBJ1-2; D ambiguous. CDR1 is SGHDT, CDR2 YYEEEE, per germline. This CDR3 contains 13 residues. Trimming cost V 3 bases and J 3 bases, with 9 bases left between them. Here the CDR3 reads CASSSRRYYGYTF. The DNA of the CDR3 is TGTGCCAGCAGCTCGAGACGGTACTATGGCTACACCTTC.

This clonotype was recorded many times. The CDR3 sequence: CASSSPAIWNEQFF. In DNA, the CDR3 is TGTGCCAGCAGCTCACCCGCCATCTGGAATGAGCAGTTCTTC. The genes are TRBV7-8 and TRBJ2-1; D not certain. Trimming took 4 bases from V and 7 from J, leaving 14 bases between them. Germline CDR1 is SGHVS and CDR2 is FQNEAQ. The CDR3 totals 14 residues.

J is TRBJ2-3 and V is TRBV4-3; possible D gene TRBD2, 5 bases. Between the trimmed V and J ends, which lost 2 bases and 0 bases, there was a span of 6 bases. The germline gives CDR1 LGHNA, CDR2 YSLEER. The CDR3 is made up of 14 amino acids. DNA of the CDR3: TGCGCCAGCAGCCAATGGACTAGCACAGATACGCAGTATTTT. Amino acids: CASSQWTSTDTQYF.

J is TRBJ1-1 and V is TRBV10-2; D not certain. The germline gives CDR1 WSHSY, CDR2 SAAADI. V lost 6 bases to trimming and J lost 4 bases, with 15 bases between them. CDR3 size: 14 residues. CDR3 amino acids: CASREHREGTEAFF. The CDR3 DNA sequence: TGCGCCAGCAGGGAACACCGGGAGGGCACTGAAGCTTTCTTT.

This clonotype came up a few times. The chain links TRBV5-5 to TRBJ2-3, with 10 nucleotides matching TRBD1. Trimming removed 1 base from V and 6 bases from J; junction bases left unmatched: 5. The CDR3 totals 15 residues. Germline assignment: CDR1 SGHKS and CDR2 YYEKEE (reference sequence). The CDR3 loop reads CASSLRQGAGDTQYF. The CDR3 DNA is TGTGCCAGCAGCTTGAGACAGGGGGCGGGGGATACGCAGTATTTT.

The rearrangement joins TRBV7-9 to TRBJ1-5; D perhaps matches TRBD1 (5 bases). Trimming pared 5 bases from V and 5 bases from J, leaving 10 bases between. The CDR3 is 13 amino acids. Germline loops: CDR1 SEHNR, CDR2 FQNEAQ (reference sequence). CDR3 bases: TGTGCCAGCAGCCGTGTGGGGGATCAGCCCCAGCATTTT. It encodes CASSRVGDQPQHF.

This chain links TRBV27 with TRBJ2-7, with D perhaps TRBD1 (6 bases). Germline-derived CDR1 and CDR2 are MNHEY and SMNVEV (reference sequence). The CDR3 length is 22 residues. Trimming took off 4 bases at V and 4 bases at J, with 38 bases between the two ends. The CDR3 sequence is CASSSQKRDKSFPWAKTYEQYV. The CDR3 DNA sequence: TGTGCCAGCAGTTCCCAAAAACGGGACAAGTCCTTCCCTTGGGCCAAAACTTACGAGCAGTACGTC.

The chain combines TRBV18 with TRBJ2-3, with 9 bases that match TRBD2. Germline V lookup: CDR1 KGHSH, CDR2 LQKENI. Losses at the gene ends were 3 bases for V and 4 bases for J; bases not matched to a gene: 2. The CDR3 has 14 amino acids. Here the CDR3 DNA reads TGTGCCAGCTCACCGAGGACTAGCGCAGATACGCAGTATTTT. This translates into CASSPRTSADTQYF. Combining the CDR3 with reference TRBV18 and TRBJ2-3 gives the whole variable domain NAGVMQNPRHLVRRRGQEARLRCSPMKGHSHVYWYRQLPEEGLKFMVYLQKENIIDESGMPKERFSAEFPKEGPSILRIQQVVRGDSAAYFCASSPRTSADTQYFGPGTRLTVL.

The rearrangement links TRBV4-1 to TRBJ2-7; 7 bases are a match to TRBD2. V shed 8 bases, J shed 3 bases, and the junction held 4 bases outside the gene matches. The germline gives CDR1 MGHRA, CDR2 YSYEKL. The CDR3 runs to 12 residues. CDR3 protein: CASGGGGYEQYF. The CDR3 nucleotides read TGCGCCAGCGGGGGGGGGGGCTACGAGCAGTACTTC.

This clonotype was seen more than once but under ten times. The chain combines TRBV27 with TRBJ2-1; 10 bases match TRBD1. This CDR3 has 14 amino acids. In germline, CDR1 is MNHEY, CDR2 SMNVEV (reference sequence). V gave up 6 bases and J gave up 5 bases; unmatched junction bases: 4. The CDR3 region is CASRPGQGHNEQFF. The CDR3 DNA sequence: TGTGCCAGCAGACCGGGACAGGGGCACAATGAGCAGTTCTTC.

The CDR3 here is CASSFTQNTEAFF. The CDR3 DNA follows: TGTGCCAGCAGCTTCACTCAAAACACTGAAGCTTTCTTT. The gene calls are TRBV7-9 and TRBJ1-1; D not resolved. Germline V gene lookup returns CDR1 SEHNR and CDR2 FQNEAQ (reference sequence). V was clipped by 3 bases and J by 2 bases, with 7 bases between them. This CDR3 is 13 amino acids long.

The sample holds many counts of this clonotype. The V call is TRBV5-1, the J call TRBJ1-2; D unclear. CDR1 and CDR2 (germline): SGHRS, YFSETQ. Trimming took 7 bases from V and 5 from J, leaving 12 bases between them. There are 12 residues in the CDR3. The CDR3 bases are TGCGCCAGCGCCGCAGAGGGATATGGCTACACCTTC. Its protein is CASAAEGYGYTF.

In its sample, this clonotype was seen a few times. Written as DNA, the CDR3 is TGTGCCAGCAGCCAACAGGGTCTTGAGACCCAGTACTTC. Protein sequence: CASSQQGLETQYF. V is TRBV7-7 and J is TRBJ2-5, with D tentatively TRBD1 (6 bases). Germline CDR1 reads SSHAT; CDR2 reads FNYEAQ (reference sequence). The CDR3 runs 13 residues. V was trimmed by 5 bases and J by 5 bases, leaving 12 bases between them. Combining the CDR3 with reference TRBV7-7 and TRBJ2-5 gives the whole variable domain GAGVSQSPRYKVTKRGQDVTLRCDPISSHATLYWYQQALGQGPEFLTYFNYEAQPDKSGLPSDRFSAERPEGSISTLTIQRTEQRDSAMYRCASSQQGLETQYFGPGTRLLVL.

This clonotype was found many times. The gene calls are TRBV10-2 and TRBJ2-5; no firm D call. This CDR3 is built from 11 residues. Trimming took off 0 bases at V and 9 bases at J, with 5 bases between the two ends. Germline assignment: CDR1 WSHSY and CDR2 SAAADI. This CDR3 is CASSESGPQYF. CDR3 in DNA: TGCGCCAGCAGTGAGTCCGGCCCCCAGTACTTC.

Remarks on this clonotype: This CDR3 fails to terminate in the conserved phenylalanine or tryptophan, so it likely reflects a read error. In nucleotides, the CDR3 is TGTGCCAGCAGCGTAGAAGGTGGCTATGGCTACACCCTC. This gives the protein CASSVEGGYGYTL. This chain links TRBV9 with TRBJ1-2; D call uncertain. The V end lost 0 bases, the J end lost 4 bases, and 7 bases lay between the germline ends. Germline lookup yields CDR1 SGDLS and CDR2 YYNGEE. The CDR3 sequence is 13 residues long.

This clonotype was found a few times. This chain connects TRBV5-1 to TRBJ1-3; D unclear. Germline lookup yields CDR1 SGHRS and CDR2 YFSETQ. The CDR3 spans 17 residues. V was pared by 1 base and J by 1 base, with 15 bases between. The CDR3 loop is CASSLSSGTSSGNTIYF. The CDR3 DNA is TGCGCCAGCAGCTTGAGTTCTGGAACTTCTTCTGGAAACACCATATATTTT.

J is TRBJ2-7 and V is TRBV6-2 or TRBV6-3; D tentatively reads TRBD1 or TRBD2 (5 bases each). Trimming stripped 4 bases from V and 5 bases from J, with 9 bases between. The CDR3 has 12 amino acids. The germline gives CDR1 MNHEY, CDR2 SVGEGT. For the CDR3, the DNA is TGTGCCAGCAGTTTCCGGGGCCACGAGCAGTACTTC. This gives the protein CASSFRGHEQYF.